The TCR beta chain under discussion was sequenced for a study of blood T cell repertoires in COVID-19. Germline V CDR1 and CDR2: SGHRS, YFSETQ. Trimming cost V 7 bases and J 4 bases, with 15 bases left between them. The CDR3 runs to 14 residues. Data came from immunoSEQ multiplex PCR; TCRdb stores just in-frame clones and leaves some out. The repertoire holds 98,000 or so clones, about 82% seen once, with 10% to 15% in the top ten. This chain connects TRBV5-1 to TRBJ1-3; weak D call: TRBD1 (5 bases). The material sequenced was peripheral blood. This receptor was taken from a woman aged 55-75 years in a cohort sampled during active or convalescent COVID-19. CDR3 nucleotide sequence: TGCGCCAGCGCCGACAGAATAGACGGAAACACCATATATTTT. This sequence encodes CASADRIDGNTIYF.